This T cell receptor beta chain emerged from a study of cytotoxic CD8 clonotypes in ibrutinib-treated CLL. The method was immunoSEQ multiplex PCR; TCRdb's version includes in-frame clones alone and lacks a portion of them. The sample holds some 140,000 clones; approximately 90% are singletons and the top ten take roughly 10%. The germline gives CDR1 MNHEY, CDR2 SMNVEV (reference sequence). This CDR3 contains 13 residues. With 6 bases removed from V and 5 bases from J, the gap between germline ends came to 13 bases. The chain combines TRBV27 with TRBJ2-5; D possibly corresponds to TRBD1 (6 bases). The sequence was obtained from a human donor with chronic lymphocytic leukemia. Sequencing was performed on PBMCs, taken after 12 months of ibrutinib treatment. CDR3 protein: CASSDRMGETQYF. The CDR3 DNA reads as TGTGCCAGCAGCGACAGGATGGGGGAGACCCAGTACTTC.